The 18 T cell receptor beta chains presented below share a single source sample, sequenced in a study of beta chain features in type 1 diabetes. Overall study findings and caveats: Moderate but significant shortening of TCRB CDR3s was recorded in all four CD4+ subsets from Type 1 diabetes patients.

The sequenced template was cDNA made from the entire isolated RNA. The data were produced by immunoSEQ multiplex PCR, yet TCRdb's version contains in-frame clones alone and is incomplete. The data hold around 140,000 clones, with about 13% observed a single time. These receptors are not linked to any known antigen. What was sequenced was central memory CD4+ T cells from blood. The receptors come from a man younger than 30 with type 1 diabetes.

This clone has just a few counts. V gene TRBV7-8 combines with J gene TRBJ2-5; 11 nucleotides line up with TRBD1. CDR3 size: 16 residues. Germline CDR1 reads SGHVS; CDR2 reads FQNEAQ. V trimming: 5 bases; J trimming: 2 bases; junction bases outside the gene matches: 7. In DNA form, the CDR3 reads TGTGCCAGCAGCCCCGCCGGGACAGGGGGGCAAGAGACCCAGTACTTC. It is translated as CASSPAGTGGQETQYF.

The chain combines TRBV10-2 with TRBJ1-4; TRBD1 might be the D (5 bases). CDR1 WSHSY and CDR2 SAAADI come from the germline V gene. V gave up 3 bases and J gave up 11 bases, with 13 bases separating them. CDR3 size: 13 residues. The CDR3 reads CASSEGERRKLFF. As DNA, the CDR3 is TGCGCCAGCAGTGAAGGGGAGAGGAGGAAACTGTTTTTT.

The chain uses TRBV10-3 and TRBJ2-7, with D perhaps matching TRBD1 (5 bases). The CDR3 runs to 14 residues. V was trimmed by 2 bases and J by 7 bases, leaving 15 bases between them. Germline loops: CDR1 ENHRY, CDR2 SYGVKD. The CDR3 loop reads CAISEERAGNEQYF. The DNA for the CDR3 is TGTGCCATCAGTGAGGAAAGAGCAGGGAATGAGCAGTACTTC.

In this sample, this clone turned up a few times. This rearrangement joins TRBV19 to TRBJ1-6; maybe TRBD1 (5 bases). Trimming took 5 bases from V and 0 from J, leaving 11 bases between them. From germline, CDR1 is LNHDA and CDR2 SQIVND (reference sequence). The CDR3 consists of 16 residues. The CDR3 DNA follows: TGTGCCAGTAGTTGGGGCGACGCCTCCTATAATTCACCCCTCCACTTT. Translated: CASSWGDASYNSPLHF.

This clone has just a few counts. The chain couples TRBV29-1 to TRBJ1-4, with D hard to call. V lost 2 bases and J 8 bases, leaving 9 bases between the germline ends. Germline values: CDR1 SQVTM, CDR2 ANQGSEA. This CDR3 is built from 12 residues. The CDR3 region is CSVEKGAEKLFF. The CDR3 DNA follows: TGCAGCGTTGAAAAGGGCGCGGAAAAACTGTTTTTT. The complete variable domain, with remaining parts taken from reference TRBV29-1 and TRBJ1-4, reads SAVISQKPSRDICQRGTSLTIQCQVDSQVTMMFWYRQQPGQSLTLIATANQGSEATYESGFVIDKFPISRPNLTFSTLTVSNMSPEDSSIYLCSVEKGAEKLFFGSGTQLSVL.

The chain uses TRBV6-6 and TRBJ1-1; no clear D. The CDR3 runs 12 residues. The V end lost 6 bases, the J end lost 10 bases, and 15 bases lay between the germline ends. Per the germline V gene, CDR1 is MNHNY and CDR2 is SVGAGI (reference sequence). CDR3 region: CASRFRSDPAFF. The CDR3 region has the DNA TGTGCCAGCAGGTTTAGGTCGGATCCAGCTTTCTTT.

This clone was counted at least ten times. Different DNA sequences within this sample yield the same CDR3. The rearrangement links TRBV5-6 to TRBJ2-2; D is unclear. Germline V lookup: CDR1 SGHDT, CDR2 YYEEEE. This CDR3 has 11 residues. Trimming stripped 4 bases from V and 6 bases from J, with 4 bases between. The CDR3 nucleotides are TGTGCCAGCAGCCTGCCCGGGGAGCTGTTTTTT. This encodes CASSLPGELFF.

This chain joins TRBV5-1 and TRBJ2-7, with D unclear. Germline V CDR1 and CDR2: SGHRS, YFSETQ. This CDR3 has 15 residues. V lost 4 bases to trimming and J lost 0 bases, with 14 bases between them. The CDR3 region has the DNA TGCGCCAGCAGCCCTATCCCGGGTAACTCCTACGAGCAGTACTTC. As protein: CASSPIPGNSYEQYF.

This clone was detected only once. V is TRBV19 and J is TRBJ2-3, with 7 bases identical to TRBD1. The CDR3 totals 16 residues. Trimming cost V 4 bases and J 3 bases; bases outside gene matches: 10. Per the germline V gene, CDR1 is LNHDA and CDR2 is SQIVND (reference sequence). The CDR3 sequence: CASSTGKGAGTDTQYF. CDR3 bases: TGTGCCAGTAGTACGGGCAAGGGGGCTGGGACAGATACGCAGTATTTT. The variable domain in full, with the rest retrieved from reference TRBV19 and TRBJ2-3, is DGGITQSPKYLFRKEGQNVTLSCEQNLNHDAMYWYRQDPGQGLRLIYYSQIVNDFQKGDIAEGYSVSREKKESFPLTVTSAQKNPTAFYLCASSTGKGAGTDTQYFGPGTRLTVL.

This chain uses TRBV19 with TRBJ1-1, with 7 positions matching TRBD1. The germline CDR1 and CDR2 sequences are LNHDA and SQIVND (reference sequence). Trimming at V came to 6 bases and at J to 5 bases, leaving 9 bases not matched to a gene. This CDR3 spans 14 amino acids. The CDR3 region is CASSKTGSGTEAFF. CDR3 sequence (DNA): TGTGCCAGTAGCAAGACAGGGAGCGGGACTGAAGCTTTCTTT. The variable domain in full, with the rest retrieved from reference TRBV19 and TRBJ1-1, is DGGITQSPKYLFRKEGQNVTLSCEQNLNHDAMYWYRQDPGQGLRLIYYSQIVNDFQKGDIAEGYSVSREKKESFPLTVTSAQKNPTAFYLCASSKTGSGTEAFFGQGTRLTVV.

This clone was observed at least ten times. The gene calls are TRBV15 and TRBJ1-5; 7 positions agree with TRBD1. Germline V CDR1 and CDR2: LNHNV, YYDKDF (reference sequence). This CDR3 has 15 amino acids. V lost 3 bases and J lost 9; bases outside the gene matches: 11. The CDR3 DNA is TGTGCCACCAGCAGGTCCGGGACAGATACCGGGCCCCAGCATTTT. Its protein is CATSRSGTDTGPQHF.

The DNA of the CDR3 is TGTGCCAGCAGTCCAAGGGGGGATTCTGGGGCCAACGTCCTGACTTTC. Its protein is CASSPRGDSGANVLTF. The chain uses TRBV25-1 and TRBJ2-6; D is tentatively TRBD1 or TRBD2 (6 bases each). V lost 5 bases and J 1 base, leaving 12 bases between the germline ends. The germline CDR1 and CDR2 sequences are MGHDK and SYGVNS. This CDR3 contains 16 residues.

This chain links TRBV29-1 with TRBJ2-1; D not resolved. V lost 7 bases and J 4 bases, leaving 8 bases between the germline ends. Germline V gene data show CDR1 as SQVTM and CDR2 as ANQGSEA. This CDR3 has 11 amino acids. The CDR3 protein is CSAIRYNEQFF. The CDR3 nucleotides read TGCAGCGCCATTCGGTACAATGAGCAGTTCTTC.

Here the CDR3 reads CASSPPQRMNTEAFF. The DNA for the CDR3 is TGTGCCAGCAGCCCTCCACAGAGAATGAACACTGAAGCTTTCTTT. This chain connects TRBV28 to TRBJ1-1; D call uncertain. This CDR3 region has 15 residues. CDR1 MDHEN and CDR2 SYDVKM come from the germline V gene. Deletions cut 6 bases from V and 0 bases from J, with 14 bases between.

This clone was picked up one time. In nucleotides, the CDR3 is TGTGCCAGCAGCGTCGGACAGGGGGACGGCTACACCTTC. Protein sequence: CASSVGQGDGYTF. This chain joins TRBV9 and TRBJ1-2, with 10 positions matching TRBD1. CDR1 SGDLS and CDR2 YYNGEE come from the germline V gene. Unmatched junction bases numbered 3, after V lost 2 bases and J lost 8 bases. This CDR3 contains 13 residues.

CDR3 protein: CASSPPGTKDYGYTF. The DNA of the CDR3 is TGTGCCAGCAGCCCCCCGGGTACCAAGGACTATGGCTACACCTTC. The chain couples TRBV5-4 to TRBJ1-2; no reliable D call. CDR1 SGHNT and CDR2 YYREEE come from the germline V gene (reference sequence). This CDR3 comprises 15 residues. V lost 4 bases to trimming and J lost 3 bases, with 16 bases between them.

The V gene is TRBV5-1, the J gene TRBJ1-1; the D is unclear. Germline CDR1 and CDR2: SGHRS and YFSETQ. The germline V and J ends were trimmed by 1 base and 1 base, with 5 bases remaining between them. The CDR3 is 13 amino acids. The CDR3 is CASSLSTNTEAFF. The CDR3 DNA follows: TGCGCCAGCAGCTTGTCAACGAACACTGAAGCTTTCTTT. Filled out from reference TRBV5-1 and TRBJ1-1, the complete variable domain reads KAGVTQTPRYLIKTRGQQVTLSCSPISGHRSVSWYQQTPGQGLQFLFEYFSETQRNKGNFPGRFSGRQFSNSRSEMNVSTLELGDSALYLCASSLSTNTEAFFGQGTRLTVV.

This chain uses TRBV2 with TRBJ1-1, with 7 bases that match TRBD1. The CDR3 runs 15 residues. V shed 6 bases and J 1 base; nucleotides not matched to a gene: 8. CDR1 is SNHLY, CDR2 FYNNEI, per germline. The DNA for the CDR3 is TGTGCCAGCAGACCCGATACAGGGGCGAACACTGAAGCTTTCTTT. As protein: CASRPDTGANTEAFF.